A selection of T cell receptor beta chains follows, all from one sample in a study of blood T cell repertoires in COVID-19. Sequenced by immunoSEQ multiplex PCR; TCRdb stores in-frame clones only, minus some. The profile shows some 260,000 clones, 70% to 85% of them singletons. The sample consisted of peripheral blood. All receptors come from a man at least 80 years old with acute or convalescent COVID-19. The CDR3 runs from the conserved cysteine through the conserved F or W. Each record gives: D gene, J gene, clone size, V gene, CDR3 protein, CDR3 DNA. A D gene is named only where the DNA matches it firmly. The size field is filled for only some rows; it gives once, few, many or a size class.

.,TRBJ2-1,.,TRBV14,CASSQDRGASYNEQFF,TGTGCCAGCAGCCAAGATCGGGGGGCCTCCTACAATGAGCAGTTCTTC
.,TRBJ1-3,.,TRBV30,CAWTWSGSGNTIYF,TGTGCCTGGACCTGGAGTGGCTCTGGAAACACCATATATTTT
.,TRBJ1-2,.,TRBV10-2,CASSESTGYGYTF,TGCGCCAGCAGTGAGTCGACTGGCTATGGCTACACCTTC
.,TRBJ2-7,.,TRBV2,CASSGGRRPIYEQYF,TGTGCCAGCAGTGGAGGTCGGCGACCAATTTACGAGCAGTACTTC
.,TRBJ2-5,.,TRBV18,CASSPPGETQYF,TGTGCCAGCTCACCGCCGGGGGAGACCCAGTACTTC
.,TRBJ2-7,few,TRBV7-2,CASSLFQGSVEQYF,TGTGCCAGCAGCTTATTCCAGGGATCAGTGGAGCAGTACTTC
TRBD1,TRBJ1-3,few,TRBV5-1,CASSLAGGSGNTIYF,TGCGCCAGCAGCTTGGCAGGGGGATCTGGAAACACCATATATTTT
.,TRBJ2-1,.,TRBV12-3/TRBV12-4,CASSPGTYKFF,TGTGCCAGCAGTCCCGGGACTTACAAATTCTTC
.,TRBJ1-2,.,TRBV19,CASTLGQRNYGYTF,TGTGCCAGTACCCTAGGCCAGAGGAACTATGGCTACACCTTC
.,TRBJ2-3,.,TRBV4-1,CASSQARLWDSPSRTDTQYF,TGCGCCAGCAGCCAAGCTCGCTTATGGGACTCCCCATCACGCACAGATACGCAGTATTTT
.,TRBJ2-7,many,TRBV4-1,CASSQDPATYEQYF,TGCGCCAGCAGCCAAGATCCCGCCACTTACGAGCAGTACTTC
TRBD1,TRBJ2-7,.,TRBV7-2,CASSLVRGLDEQYF,TGTGCCAGCAGCTTAGTCAGGGGGCTGGACGAGCAGTACTTC
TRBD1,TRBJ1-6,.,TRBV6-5,CASTPRTGLNSPLHF,TGTGCCAGCACCCCCCGGACAGGGCTTAATTCACCCCTCCACTTT
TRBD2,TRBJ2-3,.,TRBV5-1,CASSSLASGGVTDTQYF,TGCGCCAGCAGCTCCCTGGCTAGCGGGGGAGTTACAGATACGCAGTATTTT